The 4 T cell receptor beta chains below were found in one sample sequenced in a study of radiation and T cells in renal cell carcinoma. The repertoire was sequenced with immunoSEQ multiplex PCR; TCRdb's copy has only in-frame clones and lacks some. The profile shows about 130,000 clones, around 81% of them singletons. Time point meaning: blood 2 weeks post-SBRT. Treatment defined: 15 Gy SBRT to primary tumor, nephrectomy 4 weeks later. Sequences were derived from blood, sampled from a patient whose treatment included radiotherapy and nephrectomy. The source of these receptors is a man aged 50 or older with renal cell carcinoma.

The chain links TRBV13 to TRBJ2-7; D is uncertain. Germline assignment: CDR1 PRHDT and CDR2 FYEKMQ (reference sequence). This CDR3 region has 13 residues. V was clipped by 0 bases and J by 5 bases, with 8 bases between them. CDR3: CASSLGWANEQYF. The CDR3 DNA reads as TGTGCCAGCAGCTTAGGCTGGGCGAACGAGCAGTACTTC.

The gene calls are TRBV7-8 and TRBJ2-3, with 8 bases fitting TRBD2. The junction had 4 bases not matched to a gene; V was cut back by 1 base and J by 1 base. CDR1 and CDR2 (germline): SGHVS, FQNEAQ. The CDR3 length is 16 residues. CDR3 sequence: CASSLDAGGGTDTQYF. CDR3 nucleotide sequence: TGTGCCAGCAGCTTAGATGCGGGGGGTGGCACAGATACGCAGTATTTT.

The rearrangement links TRBV19 to TRBJ1-2; TRBD1 agrees at 7 bases. With V trimmed by 9 bases and J by 1 base, 8 bases remained unmatched. CDR3 length: 14 residues. Germline-derived CDR1 and CDR2 are LNHDA and SQIVND (reference sequence). The CDR3, as DNA: TGTGCCAGCCATGACAGGGCCATTAACTATGGCTACACCTTC. It encodes CASHDRAINYGYTF.

The sample holds a few counts of this clone. The J gene is TRBJ2-1, the V gene TRBV6-6; a weak D match, TRBD1 (6 bases). Trimming took 6 bases from V and 6 from J, leaving 12 bases between them. Germline loops: CDR1 MNHNY, CDR2 SVGAGI (reference sequence). The CDR3 covers 13 residues. The CDR3 sequence is CASRQGQVNEQFF. DNA of the CDR3: TGTGCCAGCAGACAGGGCCAGGTCAATGAGCAGTTCTTC.